The clone carrying this T cell receptor beta chain occurred a few times. Antigen unknown. The V gene's germline CDR1 is DFQATT and CDR2 SNEGSKA (reference sequence). This CDR3 is built from 19 residues. With 0 bases removed from V and 7 bases from J, the gap between germline ends came to 28 bases. Unique molecular identifiers were attached to individual cDNA molecules within the library. Authors' analysis steps: Between about 23,224 and 700,000 TCRs appeared in each sample, and the median stood at approximately 100,000. MiXCR was run by TCRdb on the RACE reads, yielding one entry per CDR3 protein. TCRdb, rather than the study authors, made the V and J calls. The sample lists roughly 100,000 distinct CDR3 sequences, approximately 10% occurring once. The sample originates from a study of human T cells and chemical hapten exposure. General observations from the study: TCRs exceeding 1 in 1000 frequency stayed unchanged with DPC sensitization.

The time point denotes: healthy volunteer bleed at 2 weeks. Researchers extracted total RNA from unfractionated whole blood. V usage is TRBV20-1 and J usage is TRBJ2-1; possible D gene TRBD2, 6 bases. The sequenced sample consisted of whole blood. The source of this sequence is a female donor in good health. Some clones in this sample may be carry-over from other donors' samples. The CDR3 region is CSARDNPRLTGVPVNEQFF. The CDR3 nucleotides read TGCAGTGCTAGAGATAATCCGCGGTTAACGGGAGTTCCCGTAAATGAGCAGTTCTTC.